This T cell receptor (beta chain) was captured in a study of T cell responses to AZD1222 COVID-19 vaccine. Study-wide findings and caveats: Baseline serostatus was positive in only six AZD1222 recipients. Donors were chiefly white British, with a greater number of females, and clonal diversity was perhaps underestimated.

With V trimmed by 4 bases and J by 2 bases, 10 bases remained unmatched. Germline V lookup: CDR1 SGDLS, CDR2 YYNGEE. The CDR3 contains 16 residues. Profiling relied on immunoSEQ multiplex PCR, and the TCRdb table lists in-frame clones only, not all of them. Among 110,000 to 150,000 clones listed, just over 90% were seen once. This clone was counted once. Its antigen is not known. The receptor was isolated from an adult in good health. The sample consisted of peripheral blood, taken on day 0 of AZD1222 vaccination. The rearrangement uses TRBV9 and TRBJ2-3, with 7 bases identical to TRBD2. The CDR3 sequence: CASSPGASGYTDTQYF. The CDR3 coding sequence is TGTGCCAGCAGCCCCGGGGCTAGCGGATACACAGATACGCAGTATTTT.